The rows below give T cell receptor beta chains drawn from one sample of a study of T cells after yellow fever vaccination. TCRdb ran MiXCR on the 5' RACE reads and lists one entry per CDR3 protein. Of around 56,000 distinct CDR3 sequences detected, approximately 5.7% appear once; the ten largest clones hold 25% to 40%. Specimen: PBMCs, either bulk or a sorted T-cell subset (CD4+, CD8+, memory, or dextramer-sorted; not recorded which), collected on the day of the yellow fever booster vaccination. These receptors originate from a man younger than 35 who received the YFV17D yellow fever vaccine. The CDR3 runs from the conserved cysteine through the conserved F or W. The order of the fields is CDR3 protein, CDR3 DNA, D gene, clone size, J gene, V gene. D genes are given only for firm matches. Clone size, where shown, is once, few, many, or a class for clones that have expanded.

cdr3_aa: CASSLVMGQAPDTQYF; cdr3_nt: TGTGCCAGCAGCTTGGTTATGGGCCAGGCGCCAGATACGCAGTATTTT; d_call: NA; clone_size: NA; j_call: TRBJ2-3; v_call: TRBV5-6
cdr3_aa: CASSGERGGTDTQYF; cdr3_nt: TGTGCCAGCTCGGGCGAGCGGGGGGGCACAGATACGCAGTATTTT; d_call: TRBD2; clone_size: medium-sized; j_call: TRBJ2-3; v_call: TRBV7-9
cdr3_aa: CSVGRRTTSPYEQYF; cdr3_nt: TGCAGCGTTGGAAGGAGGACGACCTCTCCTTACGAGCAGTACTTC; d_call: NA; clone_size: many; j_call: TRBJ2-7; v_call: TRBV29-1
cdr3_aa: CASSLRQGAYEQYF; cdr3_nt: TGCGCCAGCAGCTTAAGACAGGGGGCTTACGAGCAGTACTTC; d_call: TRBD1; clone_size: many; j_call: TRBJ2-7; v_call: TRBV5-1
cdr3_aa: CSAVLAGHQETQYF; cdr3_nt: TGCAGCGCAGTACTAGCGGGTCATCAAGAGACCCAGTACTTC; d_call: TRBD2; clone_size: many; j_call: TRBJ2-5; v_call: TRBV29-1
cdr3_aa: CASSFPSKISEKNTDTQYF; cdr3_nt: TGCGCCAGCAGCTTCCCCTCGAAGATCTCGGAGAAGAACACAGATACGCAGTATTTT; d_call: NA; clone_size: many; j_call: TRBJ2-3; v_call: TRBV5-1
cdr3_aa: CSVRTGASGANVLTF; cdr3_nt: TGCAGTGTCCGGACAGGGGCCTCTGGGGCCAACGTCCTGACTTTC; d_call: TRBD1; clone_size: few; j_call: TRBJ2-6; v_call: TRBV20-1
cdr3_aa: CSVEEATYEQYF; cdr3_nt: TGCAGCGTTGAAGAGGCAACCTACGAGCAGTACTTC; d_call: NA; clone_size: many; j_call: TRBJ2-7; v_call: TRBV29-1
cdr3_aa: CASSPTGESGELFF; cdr3_nt: TGCGCCAGCAGCCCGACAGGGGAGTCCGGGGAGCTGTTTTTT; d_call: TRBD1; clone_size: NA; j_call: TRBJ2-2; v_call: TRBV4-3
cdr3_aa: CAISESRTVSNQPQHF; cdr3_nt: TGTGCCATCAGTGAGTCTCGGACAGTTAGCAATCAGCCCCAGCATTTT; d_call: NA; clone_size: few; j_call: TRBJ1-5; v_call: TRBV10-3
cdr3_aa: CASRKGVGAHEQYF; cdr3_nt: TGTGCCAGTAGAAAAGGGGTGGGGGCCCACGAGCAGTACTTC; d_call: NA; clone_size: few; j_call: TRBJ2-7; v_call: TRBV2